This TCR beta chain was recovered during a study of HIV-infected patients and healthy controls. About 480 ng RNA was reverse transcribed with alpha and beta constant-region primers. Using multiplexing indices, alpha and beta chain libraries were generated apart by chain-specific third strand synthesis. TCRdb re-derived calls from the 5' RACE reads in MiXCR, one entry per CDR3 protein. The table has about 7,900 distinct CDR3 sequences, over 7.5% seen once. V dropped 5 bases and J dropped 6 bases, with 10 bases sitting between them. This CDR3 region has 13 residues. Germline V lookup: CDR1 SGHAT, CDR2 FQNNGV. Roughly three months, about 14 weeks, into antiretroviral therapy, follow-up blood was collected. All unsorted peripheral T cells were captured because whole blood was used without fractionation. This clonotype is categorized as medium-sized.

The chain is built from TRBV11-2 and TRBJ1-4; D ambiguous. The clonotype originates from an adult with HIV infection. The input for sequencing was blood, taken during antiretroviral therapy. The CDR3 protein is CASSRGKHEKLFF. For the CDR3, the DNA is TGTGCCAGCAGCCGCGGCAAACATGAAAAACTGTTTTTT.